The following is a T cell receptor beta chain sequence with its context. Its antigen remains unknown. Sequencing used immunoSEQ multiplex PCR; TCRdb keeps in-frame clones, though not all of them. Of more than 90,000 clones listed, approximately 93% are singletons. V lost 6 bases to trimming and J lost 0 bases; unmatched junction nucleotides: 6. CDR3 length equals 17 residues. Per germline, CDR1 MNHEY and CDR2 SMNVEV (reference sequence). This entry belongs to a study of graft-versus-host responses after intestinal transplantation. Study context: Anti-thymocyte globulin induction preceded two to four years of tacrolimus and steroid maintenance in all recipients.

Whole-study results and caveats: Among recipient marrow samples, GvH clones were found; some appeared first in ileum or blood. Early post-transplant HvG declines showed an association with peak circulating GvH clone levels.

The sequence was collected from a human donor who was the organ donor for an intestinal transplant. The V call is TRBV27, the J call TRBJ2-3, with 13 nucleotides matching TRBD2. The sequencing here drew on unstimulated CD8+ T cells sorted from spleen or lymph node cells, taken before transplant. The CDR3 DNA follows: TGTGCCAGCAGGAGACTAGCGGGAGGTTCTAGCACAGATACGCAGTATTTT. It yields the protein CASRRLAGGSSTDTQYF.